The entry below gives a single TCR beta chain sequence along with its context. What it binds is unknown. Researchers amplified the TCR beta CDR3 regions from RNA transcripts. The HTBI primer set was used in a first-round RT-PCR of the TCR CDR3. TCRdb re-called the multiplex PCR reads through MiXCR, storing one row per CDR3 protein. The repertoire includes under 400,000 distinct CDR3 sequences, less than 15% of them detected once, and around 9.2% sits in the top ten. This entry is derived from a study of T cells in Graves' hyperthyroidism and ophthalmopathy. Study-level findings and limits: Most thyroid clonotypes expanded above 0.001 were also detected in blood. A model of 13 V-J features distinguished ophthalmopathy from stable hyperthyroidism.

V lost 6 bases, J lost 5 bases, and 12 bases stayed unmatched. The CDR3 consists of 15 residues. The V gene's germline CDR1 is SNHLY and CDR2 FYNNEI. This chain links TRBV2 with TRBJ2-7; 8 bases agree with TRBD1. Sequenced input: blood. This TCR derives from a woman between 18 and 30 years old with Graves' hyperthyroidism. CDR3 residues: CASRYGDRGVHEQYF. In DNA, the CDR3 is TGTGCCAGCAGGTACGGTGACAGGGGAGTCCACGAGCAGTACTTC.